This TCR beta chain stems from a study of CD8 T cells in Susac syndrome. Random hexamers were used to reverse transcribe the RNA input (roughly 0.5 to 1 ug). TCR beta CDR3 was amplified by immunoSEQ multiplex PCR. This amplification extended across 54 Vbeta and 13 Jbeta segments. From the immunoSEQ multiplex PCR reads, TCRdb called clonotypes with MiXCR, one entry per CDR3 protein. The sample lists approximately 160,000 distinct CDR3 sequences, about 93% occurring once. The CD8+ and CD4+ T cells were negatively isolated, with the TEMRA cells enriched by FACS. Germline V gene sequence: CDR1 SGHTA, CDR2 FQGNSA. Trimming took off 1 base at V and 2 bases at J, with 15 bases between the two ends. This CDR3 has 17 residues.

The TCR originated in a human donor in good health. Sequenced: CD4+ T cells from PBMCs. The chain employs TRBV7-2 and TRBJ1-3, with a weak D call TRBD1 (5 bases). Written as DNA, the CDR3 is TGTGCCAGCAGCTTAGGGGGCGGGAGAGTGGCTGGAAACACCATATATTTT. Protein: CASSLGGGRVAGNTIYF.